This TCR beta chain is drawn from a study of T-cell reconstitution after alpha-beta-depleted transplantation in children. Study results and caveats: The study traced high day-60 TCRbeta diversity in some patients to surviving recipient T cells and thymic progenitors. T cells produced anew were the main source of T-cell counts and diversity one year after transplant. Reportedly, only several hundred clones from non-depleted graft cells drove alpha-beta T-cell counts at about two months.

It was with unique molecular identifiers that the TCRbeta library was prepared. TCRdb re-called the PCR reads through MiXCR, storing one row per CDR3 protein. The sample contains more than 75,000 distinct CDR3 sequences, under 25% of which appear only once. This clonotype was seen a handful of times. Its antigen is not known. Trimming took 8 bases from V and 5 from J, leaving 17 bases between them. Germline lookup yields CDR1 SGHTA and CDR2 FQGTGA. The CDR3 is 14 residues long. The sequencing used PBMCs, collected before TCRalphabeta/CD19-depleted stem cell transplant. The chain has TRBV7-3 and TRBJ2-3; D possibly uses TRBD1 or TRBD2 (7 bases each). This TCR was recovered from a boy aged 2 to 10 with acute lymphoblastic leukemia, due to receive a stem cell transplant. The CDR3 region has the DNA TGTGCCAGCTCCCAGGGGGGCGGGGGAGATACGCAGTATTTT. Translation gives CASSQGGGGDTQYF.